Presented here are 8 T cell receptor beta chains from one specimen sequenced in a study of cytomegalovirus exposure and HLA in healthy donors. PCR primers comprised 60 Vbeta and 13 Jbeta primers. This table comes from immunoSEQ multiplex PCR, and its TCRdb copy is limited to in-frame clones, with some not included. The sample consists of more than 80,000 clones, approximately 70% of them appearing once. Sample: PBMCs. The receptors stem from a man in his fifties or sixties in good health and CMV-seronegative.

The chain uses TRBV6-5 and TRBJ1-6; D gene uncertain. Per the germline V gene, CDR1 is MNHEY and CDR2 is SVGAGI. CDR3 length equals 15 residues. Trimming took off 4 bases at V and 9 bases at J, with 16 bases between the two ends. The CDR3 DNA reads as TGTGCCAGCAGTTTTGGGAGCACTAACTCTTCACCCCTCCACTTT. This translates into CASSFGSTNSSPLHF.

CDR3 sequence (DNA): TGTGCCAGCAGCTTATCGGGATCAGGGACTAGTGGCTACACCTTC. As protein: CASSLSGSGTSGYTF. The J gene is TRBJ1-2, the V gene TRBV5-4; possibly TRBD1 for D (5 bases). V lost 2 bases and J 7 bases, leaving 18 bases between the germline ends. The CDR3 is 15 residues long. The germline gives CDR1 SGHNT, CDR2 YYREEE (reference sequence).

With respect to this clone: Compared with germline, one end of the junction differs, possibly owing to a read error. This chain connects TRBV19 to TRBJ1-2, with D possibly TRBD1 on 5 matching bases. Germline CDR1 LNHDA, CDR2 SQIVND (reference sequence). The CDR3 runs 14 residues. CDR3 amino acids: CASSKAGLNSGYTF. The CDR3 DNA sequence: TGTGCCAGTAGTAAGGCGGGGCTCAACTCTGGCTACACCTTC. The full variable domain, with the rest looked up from reference TRBV19 and TRBJ1-2, is DGGITQSPKYLFRKEGQNVTLSCEQNLNHDAMYWYRQDPGQGLRLIYYSQIVNDFQKGDIAEGYSVSREKKESFPLTVTSAQKNPTAFYLCASSKAGLNSGYTFGSGTRLTVV.

This chain joins TRBV5-1 and TRBJ2-2; D call uncertain. CDR1 is SGHRS, CDR2 YFSETQ, per germline. V lost 5 bases to trimming and J lost 4 bases, with 15 bases between them. The CDR3 has 15 amino acids. Written as DNA, the CDR3 is TGCGCCAGCAGGTTCACGATTGCCGGCACCGGGGAGCTGTTTTTT. Its translation is CASRFTIAGTGELFF. The full variable domain, its missing parts supplied by reference TRBV5-1 and TRBJ2-2, is KAGVTQTPRYLIKTRGQQVTLSCSPISGHRSVSWYQQTPGQGLQFLFEYFSETQRNKGNFPGRFSGRQFSNSRSEMNVSTLELGDSALYLCASRFTIAGTGELFFGEGSRLTVL.

The chain joins TRBV14 to TRBJ2-5; weak D call: TRBD1 (7 bases). Trimming left V 0 bases short and J 2 bases short, with 13 bases between. CDR3 size: 16 residues. Germline CDR1 SGHDN, CDR2 FVKESK. Written as DNA, the CDR3 is TGTGCCAGCAGCCAAGATCGCAGGGGGAGGCAAGAGACCCAGTACTTC. This sequence encodes CASSQDRRGRQETQYF.

This chain uses TRBV7-9 with TRBJ2-5, with D possibly being TRBD1 (5 bases). The V end lost 5 bases, the J end lost 4 bases, and 14 bases lay between the germline ends. Germline CDR1 SEHNR, CDR2 FQNEAQ (reference sequence). The CDR3 contains 14 residues. The CDR3 loop is CASSTRLGPETQYF. CDR3 coding DNA: TGTGCCAGCAGCACCCGCTTGGGGCCAGAGACCCAGTACTTC.

V usage is TRBV5-1 and J usage is TRBJ2-7; the D is unclear. V gave up 0 bases and J gave up 3 bases, with 7 bases separating them. Germline values: CDR1 SGHRS, CDR2 YFSETQ. CDR3 length: 13 amino acids. CDR3 DNA: TGCGCCAGCAGCTTGGGGCAAAACTACGAGCAGTACTTC. Encoded protein: CASSLGQNYEQYF.

The chain employs TRBV2 and TRBJ2-7; possible D gene TRBD1, 6 bases. This CDR3 contains 16 residues. Germline V gene sequence: CDR1 SNHLY, CDR2 FYNNEI. V lost 2 bases, J lost 4 bases, and 18 bases lay in between. The CDR3 DNA sequence: TGTGCCAGCAGTGAACAAGGGGCAGGGGTTTTTTACGAGCAGTACGTC. The encoded protein is CASSEQGAGVFYEQYV.